This T cell receptor (beta chain) derives from a study of blood T cell repertoires in COVID-19. Background on the study: Acute and convalescent COVID-19 samples came from the United States, Italy and Spain.

Clones were sequenced by immunoSEQ multiplex PCR, and TCRdb holds only the in-frame ones, with some missing. Counted here are tens of thousands of clones, over 75% occurring once; the ten biggest clones make up 7.4%. The CDR3 runs to 13 residues. Per the germline V gene, CDR1 is LGHDT and CDR2 is YNNKEL (reference sequence). The V gene end was trimmed by 5 bases and the J gene end by 7 bases; junction bases not matched to a gene: 6. Sequencing was performed on peripheral blood. The V and J genes are TRBV3-1 (or the pseudogene TRBV3-2) and TRBJ2-7; TRBD1 matches 9 bases. The receptor's source is a human donor with acute or convalescent COVID-19. The donor label of this sample is uncertain. The CDR3 DNA follows: TGTGCCAGCAGCAGGGACAGGGCATGGGAGCAGTACTTC. Amino acid sequence: CASSRDRAWEQYF.